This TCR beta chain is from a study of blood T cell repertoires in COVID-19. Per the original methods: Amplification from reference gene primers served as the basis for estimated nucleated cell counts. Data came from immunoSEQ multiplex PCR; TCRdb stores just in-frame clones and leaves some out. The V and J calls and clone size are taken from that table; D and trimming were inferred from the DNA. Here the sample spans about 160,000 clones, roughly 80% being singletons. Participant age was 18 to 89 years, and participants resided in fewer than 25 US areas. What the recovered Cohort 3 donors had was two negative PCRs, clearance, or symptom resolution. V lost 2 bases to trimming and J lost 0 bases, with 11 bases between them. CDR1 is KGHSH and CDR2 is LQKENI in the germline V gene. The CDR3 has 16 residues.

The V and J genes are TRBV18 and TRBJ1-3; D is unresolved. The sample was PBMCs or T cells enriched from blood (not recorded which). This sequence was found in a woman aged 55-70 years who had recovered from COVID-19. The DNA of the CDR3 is TGTGCCAGCTCACCAGGAGCCGCTAGCTCTGGAAACACCATATATTTT. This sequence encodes CASSPGAASSGNTIYF. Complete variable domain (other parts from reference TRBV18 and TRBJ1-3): NAGVMQNPRHLVRRRGQEARLRCSPMKGHSHVYWYRQLPEEGLKFMVYLQKENIIDESGMPKERFSAEFPKEGPSILRIQQVVRGDSAAYFCASSPGAASSGNTIYFGEGSWLTVV.